This TCR beta chain stems from a study of blood T cell repertoires in COVID-19. Looking at the study overall: COVID-19 samples collected from the United States, Italy and Spain covered acute and convalescent phases. T cells, B-cell-depleted T cells, or PBMCs supplied cDNA or gDNA.

Methods used by the authors: It was from reference gene primer amplification that nucleated cell counts were estimated. TCRdb's table, derived via immunoSEQ multiplex PCR, lists solely in-frame clones and lacks some. D and trimming come from the DNA, and the V and J calls and clone size come from that table. The repertoire holds under 150,000 clones, with approximately 90% as singletons. This CDR3 spans 14 amino acids. The V end lost 5 bases, the J end lost 4 bases, and 13 bases lay between the germline ends. Germline assignment: CDR1 MNHEY and CDR2 SVGAGI. This TCR came from a woman in her 70s who had recovered from COVID-19. Sequencing input: peripheral blood. This chain links TRBV6-5 with TRBJ2-3, with TRBD1 as a possible D gene (5 bases). The CDR3 reads CASSPSWTSDTQYF. The DNA of the CDR3 is TGTGCCAGCAGTCCCTCATGGACATCAGATACGCAGTATTTT.